This T cell receptor beta chain appears in the sequencing data of a study of shared clonotypes between healthy human individuals (dated by TCRdb to about 2020). Regarding the research as a whole: The cohort included a few men and a couple of women between 18 and 49 years of age. For each donor, CD4 naive and CD4 memory were each run on three plates, CD8 naive on two plates, and CD8 memory on one plate. Per donor, leukapheresis produced somewhere between about 0.9 and 9.5 billion PBMCs. To increase sequencing depth and limit assay-specific biases, TCR repertoire library preparation and sequencing were carried out by different laboratories using diverse techniques. Blood TCR repertoires of about 5 healthy adults were deeply sequenced to estimate repertoire size and the extent of clonotype sharing between individuals. Overall study results and their limits: Pairwise subsampling led to the expectation that sequencing depth would affect the degree of clonotype sharing among donors. Across a handful of donors, around 5% of naive CD4, approximately 4% of naive CD8, approximately 2.5% of memory CD4, and 0.3% to 0.45% of memory CD8 clonotypes were shared. Naive subsets generally had larger estimated clonotype richness than memory subsets. Compared with non-shared clonotypes, clonotypes shared by all four sorted-subset donors had higher generation probabilities. The small number of donors limited the genetic and exposure-history diversity represented. Sampling was restricted to blood, and TCR repertoires in tissues likely differ from the TCR repertoires found in blood. Incomplete sequencing was indicated by rarefaction of sorted-subset datasets, despite the large sequencing depth.

Using the deep immunoSEQ assay, multiplex PCR amplified TCR CDR3 regions from genomic DNA. Extracted genomic DNA from each cell subset was spread evenly across all wells of several immunoSEQ 96-well plates, with each plate serving as a replicate. For sorted subsets, about 210 ng of genomic DNA, equivalent to 30,000 or so T cell genomes, went into each replicate PCR. Purified libraries were quantified with a Qubit 3.0 fluorometer, sized on a Bioanalyzer 2100, and re-quantified with the KAPA Library Quantification kit. Every immunoSEQ 96-well plate was sequenced on a dedicated single-read 150-cycle Illumina NextSeq 550 flow cell. In the source study's methods: Because the immunoSEQ output held only junctional sequences and lacked quality scores, the filtering could not match the filtering applied to full-length reads. Sequences were annotated with PyIR, a Python wrapper for IgBLAST v1.9, and V/J genes and CDR3 were assigned using IMGT germline references. Reads were filtered out if the reads had weak V/J assignments (E-value above 1e-6), no CDR3, stop codons, out-of-frame junctions, or ambiguous translated residues. V3J clonotypes were defined as sequences sharing an identical inferred V gene, J gene, and CDR3 amino acid sequence. The percentage overlap between two repertoires was calculated by dividing the number of shared unique clonotypes by the size of the smaller repertoire. RTK rarefaction, the Chao1 estimator, and Recon v2.1 estimates of unobserved clonotypes were used to assess repertoire richness. Generation probabilities for all TCRbeta clonotypes obtained by the gDNA method from a handful of donors were computed using OLGA. The table comes from immuneACCESS by way of TCRdb, which keeps in-frame sequences with V and J called. Part of the clones is missing from these tables; in studies checked, under half for an unresolved V gene and the rest for unknown reasons. V and J calls and clone size are given by that table; D and trimming were obtained from the DNA. In all, the sample holds over 2 million clones, and around 90% of those were seen once. The ten largest clones represent around 0.38% of the sample.

As encoded in the germline V gene (reference sequence), CDR1 is MNHEY while CDR2 is SMNVEV. The CDR3 spans 13 residues, from the cysteine through the phenylalanine. The read is trimmed to its CDR3 DNA, 39 bases read in frame from base 1. Cut back by 6 bases and 5 bases, the V and J ends lie 13 bases apart. Notes on this clone: Its antigen remains undetermined. Base qualities are missing; no much larger clone stands one base away.

Healthy HIV-negative adults with no recently reported acute infections or vaccinations were included as donors. Every donor was a Caucasian adult residing in Nashville, Tennessee, USA. CD4+ T cells were enriched by magnetic negative selection, after which naive cells were positively selected on CD45RA and the negative fraction was taken as the memory subset. After blood collection by leukapheresis, PBMCs were isolated using Ficoll-Histopaque density gradient centrifugation and then cryopreserved in the vapor phase of liquid nitrogen. Analytical flow cytometry was used to check the purity and quantity of every magnetically sorted T cell population. Genomic DNA was isolated from every sorted fraction and measured by UV absorbance on a Nanodrop 2000c.

The V gene is TRBV27 and the J gene is TRBJ2-5; TRBD2 could be the D gene, as 6 bases match. This sequence was found in a man aged 18 to 29 in good health. Some clones in this sample may be carry-over from other donors' samples. Sample: naive CD4+ T cells from PBMCs. The sample's cell subset or site, from its label and the paper: CD45RA+ positively selected. The DNA sequence reads TGTGCCAGCAGCGGGACGGGGAGGGAGACCCAGTACTTC. Its protein reads: CASSGTGRETQYF.